The 8 T cell receptor beta chains below were found in one sample sequenced in a study of PD-L1 blockade in urothelial cancer. Specified time point: peripheral blood 6 weeks after treatment start. The repertoire was sequenced with immunoSEQ multiplex PCR; TCRdb's copy has only in-frame clones and lacks some. The table records more than 40,000 clones, roughly four fifths of them present only once. Sequenced here: PBMCs, sampled around atezolizumab (anti-PD-L1) treatment. Source of these receptors: a man aged 55-75 years with urothelial cancer.

The V and J genes are TRBV28 and TRBJ2-7; 8 bases match TRBD2. Germline V gives CDR1 MDHEN, CDR2 SYDVKM. The CDR3 is 13 amino acids. J lost 6 bases, V lost 5 bases, and 6 bases had no gene match. The CDR3 sequence: CASSTSGGLEQYF. The DNA of the CDR3 is TGTGCCAGCAGTACCTCGGGGGGGCTCGAGCAGTACTTC.

This clone appeared once. One end of the junction does not line up with germline, which may come from a read error. The chain couples TRBV7-7 to TRBJ2-3, with a tentative D call TRBD1 (8 bases). Germline V gives CDR1 SSHAT, CDR2 FNYEAQ (reference sequence). The CDR3 has 16 amino acids. CDR3 nucleotides: TGTGCTAGCAGCCCGAACAGGGGGGGCACTTCAGATACGCAGTATTTT. Translating gives CASSPNRGGTSDTQYF.

This clone was seen once. The V call is TRBV7-2, the J call TRBJ2-7; TRBD2 matches at 9 bases. Trimming took 1 base from V and 1 from J; bases not matched to a gene: 2. Germline CDR1 reads SGHTA; CDR2 reads FQGNSA. The CDR3 covers 15 residues. The CDR3 region has the DNA TGTGCCAGCAGCTTAGGCGGGGGGGGGTCCTACGAGCAGTACTTC. Protein product: CASSLGGGGSYEQYF.

The chain recombines TRBV28 with TRBJ2-7; 9 positions match TRBD1. After removal of 10 bases from V and 2 bases from J, the junction contained 6 bases not matched to a gene. Germline V gene lookup returns CDR1 MDHEN and CDR2 SYDVKM. This CDR3 is built from 13 residues. As DNA, the CDR3 is TGTGCCACCCGGGACAGGGTGACCTACGAGCAGTACTTC. Protein sequence: CATRDRVTYEQYF. Full variable domain (outside the CDR3, taken from reference TRBV28 and TRBJ2-7): DVKVTQSSRYLVKRTGEKVFLECVQDMDHENMFWYRQDPGLGLRLIYFSYDVKMKEKGDIPEGYSVSREKKERFSLILESASTNQTSMYLCATRDRVTYEQYFGPGTRLTVT.

The V and J genes are TRBV29-1 and TRBJ2-5; 9 bases line up with TRBD2. Germline-derived CDR1 and CDR2 are SQVTM and ANQGSEA. Unmatched junction bases numbered 13, after V lost 1 base and J lost 13 bases. The CDR3 has 14 residues. The CDR3 DNA reads TGCAGCGTTGAAGCGGAAGGCGGGGGGGGGCTCTGGTACTTC. Translation: CSVEAEGGGGLWYF.

The chain has TRBV18 and TRBJ2-2; TRBD2 is a possible D gene (6 bases). V lost 0 bases and J lost 4, with 9 bases in between. This CDR3 has 15 amino acids. The V gene's germline CDR1 is KGHSH and CDR2 LQKENI. The CDR3 DNA reads TGTGCCAGCTCACCACCCCAGGGAGGCACCGGGGAGCTGTTTTTT. Encoded protein: CASSPPQGGTGELFF.

This clone appeared a few times. The rearrangement links TRBV18 to TRBJ2-5; possibly TRBD2 for D (6 bases). V dropped 4 bases and J dropped 5 bases, with 11 bases sitting between them. The CDR3 covers 13 residues. The germline gives CDR1 KGHSH, CDR2 LQKENI. CDR3 nucleotide sequence: TGTGCCAGCTCACTTACTAGCACCGAGACCCAGTACTTC. This sequence encodes CASSLTSTETQYF.

This chain joins TRBV4-2 and TRBJ2-2, with 7 bases fitting TRBD1. The V segment lost 3 bases and the J segment 1 base; nucleotides outside the gene matches: 2. The CDR3 totals 15 residues. Germline lookup yields CDR1 LGHNA and CDR2 YNFKEQ. The DNA of the CDR3 is TGTGCCAGCAGCCAGAGGACAGGGAACACCGGGGAGCTGTTTTTT. It yields the protein CASSQRTGNTGELFF.